Listed below are T cell receptor beta chains from one sample, sequenced in a study of cytomegalovirus exposure and HLA in healthy donors. The assay was immunoSEQ multiplex PCR, and TCRdb's table has in-frame clones only and misses some. The repertoire holds 150,000 to 200,000 clones, with about 9.4% as singletons. Sequencing was performed on PBMCs. The receptor source for this set is a woman aged 25 to 39 in good health and CMV-seropositive. CDR3s include the opening cysteine and the closing phenylalanine or tryptophan. Each record gives: V gene, clone size, D gene, J gene, CDR3 protein, CDR3 DNA. The D gene is left open where the match is weak. Not all rows give a size; the values are once, few, many and, for expanded clones, a class.

v_gene: TRBV4-1
abundance: NA
d_gene: TRBD2
j_gene: TRBJ2-7
CDR3aa: CASSQGTSGVTYEQYF
CDR3nt: TGCGCCAGCAGCCAGGGGACTAGCGGGGTTACCTACGAGCAGTACTTC

v_gene: TRBV2
abundance: NA
d_gene: NA
j_gene: TRBJ2-7
CDR3aa: CASSEPSRGSYEQYF
CDR3nt: TGTGCCAGCAGTGAACCCAGCAGGGGCTCCTACGAGCAGTACTTC

v_gene: TRBV25-1
abundance: NA
d_gene: TRBD1
j_gene: TRBJ1-2
CDR3aa: CASSGLSRTGEYYGYTF
CDR3nt: TGTGCCAGCAGTGGTTTGTCAAGGACAGGGGAGTACTATGGCTACACCTTC

v_gene: TRBV19
abundance: few
d_gene: NA
j_gene: TRBJ2-1
CDR3aa: CASSMTGIYNEQFF
CDR3nt: TGTGCCAGTAGTATGACGGGGATTTACAATGAGCAGTTCTTC

v_gene: TRBV7-8
abundance: NA
d_gene: TRBD1
j_gene: TRBJ2-5
CDR3aa: CASSTGQAAQETQYF
CDR3nt: TGTGCCAGCAGCACGGGACAGGCTGCACAAGAGACCCAGTACTTC

v_gene: TRBV9
abundance: few
d_gene: TRBD1
j_gene: TRBJ1-2
CDR3aa: CASSVGGQAVYGYTF
CDR3nt: TGTGCCAGCAGCGTAGGAGGACAGGCCGTCTATGGCTACACCTTC

v_gene: TRBV7-3
abundance: few
d_gene: NA
j_gene: TRBJ2-7
CDR3aa: CASSHSRSYEQYF
CDR3nt: TGTGCCAGCAGCCATTCCCGGAGCTACGAGCAGTACTTC

v_gene: TRBV5-1
abundance: NA
d_gene: TRBD2
j_gene: TRBJ2-5
CDR3aa: CASFSGRAQETQYF
CDR3nt: TGCGCCAGCTTTAGCGGGAGGGCCCAAGAGACCCAGTACTTC

v_gene: TRBV27
abundance: NA
d_gene: NA
j_gene: TRBJ1-1
CDR3aa: CASGALNILHAFF
CDR3nt: TGTGCCAGCGGGGCCCTAAACATTTTGCACGCTTTCTTT

v_gene: TRBV5-1
abundance: NA
d_gene: TRBD2
j_gene: TRBJ2-1
CDR3aa: CASSLLAGDREQFF
CDR3nt: TGCGCCAGCAGCTTACTAGCGGGAGATCGTGAGCAGTTCTTC

v_gene: TRBV29-1
abundance: few
d_gene: TRBD1
j_gene: TRBJ2-2
CDR3aa: CSVEGKPDRGRTGELFF
CDR3nt: TGCAGCGTTGAGGGGAAACCGGACAGGGGGAGAACCGGGGAGCTGTTTTTT

v_gene: TRBV18
abundance: NA
d_gene: TRBD2
j_gene: TRBJ2-1
CDR3aa: CASSPQLAESSYNEQFF
CDR3nt: TGTGCCAGCTCACCACAACTAGCGGAAAGCTCCTACAATGAGCAGTTCTTC

v_gene: TRBV5-8
abundance: NA
d_gene: TRBD2
j_gene: TRBJ2-7
CDR3aa: CASSFLPGLAYQVHEQYF
CDR3nt: TGTGCCAGCAGCTTTCTCCCGGGACTAGCGTACCAGGTCCACGAGCAGTACTTC

v_gene: TRBV5-1
abundance: NA
d_gene: NA
j_gene: TRBJ2-7
CDR3aa: CASSQDRFSYEQYF
CDR3nt: TGCGCCAGCAGCCAGGACAGATTCTCCTACGAGCAGTACTTC

v_gene: TRBV11-2
abundance: few
d_gene: TRBD2
j_gene: TRBJ2-2
CDR3aa: CASSSLAGGGTGELFF
CDR3nt: TGTGCCAGCAGCTCTCTAGCGGGAGGAGGGACCGGGGAGCTGTTTTTT

v_gene: TRBV29-1
abundance: few
d_gene: NA
j_gene: TRBJ2-1
CDR3aa: CSAIRGRAREQFF
CDR3nt: TGCAGCGCGATAAGGGGGAGGGCCCGGGAGCAGTTCTTC

v_gene: TRBV2
abundance: few
d_gene: NA
j_gene: TRBJ1-2
CDR3aa: CASSEALQGNYGYTF
CDR3nt: TGTGCCAGCAGTGAAGCGCTTCAGGGTAACTATGGCTACACCTTC

v_gene: TRBV30
abundance: NA
d_gene: NA
j_gene: TRBJ1-4
CDR3aa: CAWKGAGKIEKLFF
CDR3nt: TGTGCCTGGAAAGGGGCGGGGAAGATCGAAAAACTGTTTTTT

v_gene: TRBV11-2
abundance: few
d_gene: TRBD1
j_gene: TRBJ1-6
CDR3aa: CASSFTNGQGATLHF
CDR3nt: TGTGCCAGCAGCTTCACTAACGGACAGGGAGCAACCCTCCACTTT

v_gene: TRBV4-1
abundance: few
d_gene: NA
j_gene: TRBJ1-1
CDR3aa: CASSQKRAYTNTEAFF
CDR3nt: TGCGCCAGCAGCCAAAAGAGGGCTTATACGAACACTGAAGCTTTCTTT

v_gene: TRBV27
abundance: few
d_gene: NA
j_gene: TRBJ1-1
CDR3aa: CASNHRTGRTEAFF
CDR3nt: TGTGCCAGCAACCACCGCACAGGCAGGACTGAAGCTTTCTTT

v_gene: TRBV6-5
abundance: few
d_gene: NA
j_gene: TRBJ2-7
CDR3aa: CASSYKAEAGEQYF
CDR3nt: TGTGCCAGCAGTTACAAGGCCGAGGCGGGCGAGCAGTACTTC

v_gene: TRBV2
abundance: NA
d_gene: NA
j_gene: TRBJ1-6
CDR3aa: CASRENLRSSYNSPLHF
CDR3nt: TGTGCCAGCCGCGAGAATCTTAGGAGCTCCTATAATTCACCCCTCCACTTT

v_gene: TRBV11-1
abundance: NA
d_gene: TRBD2
j_gene: TRBJ2-7
CDR3aa: CASSSGLAVYEQYF
CDR3nt: TGTGCCAGCAGCTCGGGACTAGCGGTCTACGAGCAGTACTTC

v_gene: TRBV15
abundance: NA
d_gene: NA
j_gene: TRBJ2-7
CDR3aa: CATSRSGLVTYEQYF
CDR3nt: TGTGCCACCAGCAGATCGGGACTTGTGACGTACGAGCAGTACTTC

v_gene: TRBV10-2
abundance: few
d_gene: TRBD1
j_gene: TRBJ2-1
CDR3aa: CASSWTGGLYNEQFF
CDR3nt: TGCGCCAGCAGCTGGACAGGGGGCTTGTACAATGAGCAGTTCTTC

v_gene: TRBV5-1
abundance: NA
d_gene: NA
j_gene: TRBJ1-4
CDR3aa: CASSFLTDPRKLFF
CDR3nt: TGCGCCAGCAGCTTCCTGACAGATCCCCGAAAACTGTTTTTT

v_gene: TRBV15
abundance: NA
d_gene: NA
j_gene: TRBJ1-2
CDR3aa: CATSRDVGRRDYGYTF
CDR3nt: TGTGCCACCAGCAGAGATGTCGGGCGCAGGGACTATGGCTACACCTTC

v_gene: TRBV28
abundance: NA
d_gene: TRBD1
j_gene: TRBJ1-2
CDR3aa: CASSLRDRGLGGYTF
CDR3nt: TGTGCCAGCAGCCTCCGGGACAGGGGCCTAGGTGGCTACACCTTC

v_gene: TRBV10-1
abundance: few
d_gene: TRBD1
j_gene: TRBJ2-1
CDR3aa: CASSDRGQGVYNEQFF
CDR3nt: TGCGCCAGCAGTGACCGTGGACAGGGGGTGTACAATGAGCAGTTCTTC

v_gene: TRBV4-1
abundance: NA
d_gene: NA
j_gene: TRBJ1-1
CDR3aa: CASSQFPPRDTEAFF
CDR3nt: TGCGCCAGCAGCCAGTTCCCCCCGAGAGACACTGAAGCTTTCTTT

v_gene: TRBV5-8
abundance: few
d_gene: NA
j_gene: TRBJ1-2
CDR3aa: CASSLPQRIPYGYTF
CDR3nt: TGTGCCAGCAGCTTGCCTCAGAGGATTCCCTATGGCTACACCTTC

v_gene: TRBV9
abundance: NA
d_gene: TRBD1
j_gene: TRBJ1-2
CDR3aa: CASSNRDSYGYTF
CDR3nt: TGTGCCAGCAGCAACCGGGACAGCTATGGCTACACCTTC

v_gene: TRBV7-3
abundance: few
d_gene: TRBD2
j_gene: TRBJ2-1
CDR3aa: CASSLGTSGIYEQFF
CDR3nt: TGTGCCAGCAGCTTAGGGACTAGCGGGATTTATGAGCAGTTCTTC

v_gene: TRBV7-9
abundance: NA
d_gene: NA
j_gene: TRBJ1-4
CDR3aa: CASSLRGGAEGKLFF
CDR3nt: TGTGCCAGCAGCCTAAGGGGAGGGGCAGAAGGGAAACTGTTTTTT

v_gene: TRBV5-1
abundance: few
d_gene: TRBD1
j_gene: TRBJ2-3
CDR3aa: CASSGQGTDTQYF
CDR3nt: TGCGCCAGCAGCGGACAGGGAACAGATACGCAGTATTTT

v_gene: TRBV7-3
abundance: NA
d_gene: NA
j_gene: TRBJ2-5
CDR3aa: CASSFVGAETQYF
CDR3nt: TGTGCCAGCAGCTTCGTAGGGGCAGAGACCCAGTACTTC

v_gene: TRBV4-2
abundance: NA
d_gene: NA
j_gene: TRBJ2-7
CDR3aa: CASSPSLGSGNQYF
CDR3nt: TGTGCCAGCAGCCCGTCCTTAGGTAGCGGCAACCAGTACTTC

v_gene: TRBV9
abundance: few
d_gene: TRBD2
j_gene: TRBJ2-3
CDR3aa: CASRPSGSLVVTDTQYF
CDR3nt: TGTGCCAGTAGGCCTAGCGGGAGTTTGGTGGTCACAGATACGCAGTATTTT

v_gene: TRBV7-8
abundance: NA
d_gene: TRBD1
j_gene: TRBJ1-2
CDR3aa: CASSSGTGNYGYTF
CDR3nt: TGTGCCAGCAGCTCCGGGACAGGGAACTATGGCTACACCTTC

v_gene: TRBV7-2
abundance: NA
d_gene: NA
j_gene: TRBJ1-2
CDR3aa: CASSLSGIGYTF
CDR3nt: TGTGCCAGCAGCTTGTCAGGGATTGGCTACACCTTC

v_gene: TRBV27
abundance: few
d_gene: NA
j_gene: TRBJ2-7
CDR3aa: CASSLGDGSSYEQYF
CDR3nt: TGTGCCAGCAGTTTAGGAGACGGAAGCTCCTACGAGCAGTACTTC

v_gene: TRBV5-1
abundance: few
d_gene: TRBD1
j_gene: TRBJ1-1
CDR3aa: CASSSQGGGAEAFF
CDR3nt: TGCGCCAGCAGCTCACAGGGGGGAGGAGCTGAAGCTTTCTTT

v_gene: TRBV4-1
abundance: few
d_gene: TRBD2
j_gene: TRBJ2-7
CDR3aa: CASSRQKAGASVEQYF
CDR3nt: TGCGCCAGCAGCCGCCAAAAAGCGGGAGCCTCGGTAGAGCAGTACTTC

v_gene: TRBV21-1
abundance: few
d_gene: NA
j_gene: TRBJ2-2
CDR3aa: CASRASPGELFF
CDR3nt: TGTGCCAGCAGGGCTAGCCCCGGGGAGCTGTTTTTT

v_gene: TRBV5-1
abundance: few
d_gene: NA
j_gene: TRBJ2-5
CDR3aa: CATSDSFFQETQYF
CDR3nt: TGCGCCACCAGTGACAGCTTTTTCCAAGAGACCCAGTACTTC

v_gene: TRBV5-6
abundance: few
d_gene: NA
j_gene: TRBJ1-5
CDR3aa: CASSLLGGTDQPQHF
CDR3nt: TGTGCCAGCAGCTTGCTAGGCGGGACGGATCAGCCCCAGCATTTT

v_gene: TRBV7-9
abundance: few
d_gene: NA
j_gene: TRBJ2-1
CDR3aa: CASSTQTGSVLFF
CDR3nt: TGTGCCAGCAGCACCCAAACAGGGTCTGTTCTGTTCTTC

v_gene: TRBV9
abundance: few
d_gene: TRBD2
j_gene: TRBJ2-3
CDR3aa: CASSSIAGERVNTQYF
CDR3nt: TGTGCCAGCAGCTCTATAGCGGGAGAGAGAGTAAATACGCAGTATTTT

v_gene: TRBV19
abundance: NA
d_gene: TRBD2
j_gene: TRBJ2-7
CDR3aa: CASSITGTSDYEQYF
CDR3nt: TGTGCCAGTAGTATTACCGGGACTAGCGACTACGAGCAGTACTTC

v_gene: TRBV6-6
abundance: few
d_gene: TRBD1
j_gene: TRBJ2-1
CDR3aa: CASSYPPNRGTNEQFF
CDR3nt: TGTGCCAGCAGTTACCCCCCGAACAGGGGCACAAATGAGCAGTTCTTC

v_gene: TRBV30
abundance: NA
d_gene: TRBD2
j_gene: TRBJ2-3
CDR3aa: CAWRLAPSTDTQYF
CDR3nt: TGTGCCTGGCGACTAGCCCCAAGCACAGATACGCAGTATTTT

v_gene: TRBV7-2
abundance: NA
d_gene: TRBD1
j_gene: TRBJ2-7
CDR3aa: CATELGQGYEQYF
CDR3nt: TGTGCCACCGAACTAGGACAGGGGTACGAGCAGTACTTC

v_gene: TRBV5-1
abundance: NA
d_gene: TRBD2
j_gene: TRBJ2-5
CDR3aa: CASSSGLAAYQETQYF
CDR3nt: TGCGCCAGCAGCTCCGGACTAGCGGCGTACCAAGAGACCCAGTACTTC

v_gene: TRBV13
abundance: NA
d_gene: NA
j_gene: TRBJ2-3
CDR3aa: CASSLGLRTDTQYF
CDR3nt: TGTGCCAGCAGCTTAGGCCTTCGTACAGATACGCAGTATTTT

v_gene: TRBV30
abundance: NA
d_gene: NA
j_gene: TRBJ1-2
CDR3aa: CAWSVYPSRHYGYTF
CDR3nt: TGTGCCTGGAGTGTCTACCCCAGCAGGCACTATGGCTACACCTTC

v_gene: TRBV5-4
abundance: NA
d_gene: TRBD2
j_gene: TRBJ2-5
CDR3aa: CASSLGTSGMSRETQYF
CDR3nt: TGTGCCAGCAGCTTGGGGACTAGCGGGATGAGTAGAGAGACCCAGTACTTC

v_gene: TRBV5-4
abundance: NA
d_gene: TRBD2
j_gene: TRBJ2-5
CDR3aa: CASSSPLAGVETQYF
CDR3nt: TGTGCCAGCAGCTCCCCTCTAGCGGGAGTTGAGACCCAGTACTTC

v_gene: TRBV4-1
abundance: few
d_gene: NA
j_gene: TRBJ1-3
CDR3aa: CASSQEKSSGNTIYF
CDR3nt: TGCGCCAGCAGCCAAGAGAAGAGCTCTGGAAACACCATATATTTT